Listed below are T cell receptor beta chains from one sample, sequenced in a study of blood T cell repertoires in COVID-19. TCRdb's table, derived via immunoSEQ multiplex PCR, lists solely in-frame clones and lacks some. The sample includes 250,000 to 300,000 clones, 85% to 90% of them seen just once. The sequenced sample was peripheral blood. The receptors derive from a man aged 35-49 years with acute or convalescent COVID-19. Both conserved end residues are part of each CDR3. A D gene is named only where the DNA matches it firmly. Only part of the rows carry a size: once, few, many, or a class if the clone is expanded.

DNA	CDR3	D	size	V	J
TGCGCCAGCAGATCCCCGGCCGGTGGGACACCTCATGAGCAGTTCTTC	CASRSPAGGTPHEQFF	-	-	TRBV10-1	TRBJ2-1
TGTGCCAGCAGCTCGGACTCGACCTGGGGGGTTGAGCAGTATTTT	CASSSDSTWGVEQYF	-	-	TRBV7-6	TRBJ2-3
TGTGCCAGCAGCTTACCGGGACTCGAGGGCAATGAGCAGTTCTTC	CASSLPGLEGNEQFF	-	-	TRBV5-4	TRBJ2-1
TGCGCCAGCAGCCAAGATAGGGGGTCCGGTCAGCCCCAGCATTTT	CASSQDRGSGQPQHF	-	-	TRBV4-1	TRBJ1-5
TGTGCCAGCAGTTTGGGGCAGCTCTACGAGCAGTACTTC	CASSLGQLYEQYF	-	-	TRBV12-3/TRBV12-4	TRBJ2-7
TGTGCCAGCAGCTTGCATTCTCTAGCCTACGAGCAGTACTTC	CASSLHSLAYEQYF	-	-	TRBV7-2	TRBJ2-7
TGTGCCATCAGTGAGTCGAGGGACAGGGGCTACACCTTC	CAISESRDRGYTF	TRBD1	-	TRBV10-3	TRBJ1-2
TGTGCCAGCAGTCTTTATAGCAATCAGCCCCAGCATTTT	CASSLYSNQPQHF	-	-	TRBV2	TRBJ1-5
TGTGCCAGCAGCCAAGAATCGGTCGGAGACAATGAGCAGTTCTTC	CASSQESVGDNEQFF	-	few	TRBV4-2	TRBJ2-1
TGTGCCAGCAGTGAAGGACGGGGATTATACAATGAGCAGTTCTTC	CASSEGRGLYNEQFF	-	-	TRBV2	TRBJ2-1
TGCGCCAGCAGCTTGGCCGGTCAGGGCGGTGAAAAACTGTTTTTT	CASSLAGQGGEKLFF	-	-	TRBV5-1	TRBJ1-4
TGTGCCACCAGTGACAACAGGGGGCGGGACTATGGCTACACCTTC	CATSDNRGRDYGYTF	TRBD1	-	TRBV24-1	TRBJ1-2
TGTGCCAGCTCACCCTCGACAGCCGATGGCTACACCTTC	CASSPSTADGYTF	-	-	TRBV18	TRBJ1-2
TGTGCCAGCTACAATGATTTTAACTATGGCTACACCTTC	CASYNDFNYGYTF	-	-	TRBV28	TRBJ1-2
TGCGCCAGCAGCTTGGCCGGACAGAGCTCTGGAAACACCATATATTTT	CASSLAGQSSGNTIYF	-	-	TRBV5-1	TRBJ1-3
TGCGCCAGCAGCTTGCCGGGGGCAGATACGCAGTATTTT	CASSLPGADTQYF	-	-	TRBV5-1	TRBJ2-3
TGTGCCAGCAGCCCGGGGGGCATGAACACTGAAGCTTTCTTT	CASSPGGMNTEAFF	-	-	TRBV9	TRBJ1-1
TGTGCCAGCACTCCTAGCGGGAAGAACACCGGGGAGCTGTTTTTT	CASTPSGKNTGELFF	TRBD2	-	TRBV2	TRBJ2-2